The clone carrying this TCR beta chain was counted many times. The antigen remains unidentified. TCRdb processed the reads anew with MiXCR; each CDR3 protein has one entry. The sample carries fewer than 80,000 distinct CDR3 sequences, about 3.8% recorded once. The CDR3 is made up of 14 amino acids. V was trimmed by 0 bases and J by 0 bases, leaving 6 bases between them. CDR1 and CDR2 (germline): DFQATT, SNEGSKA (reference sequence). The data derive from a study of T cell repertoires in cytomegalovirus infection. Study information: CMV infection plus the matching HLA type was flagged by public TCR beta signatures. Study conclusions and caveats: Clonotype analysis showed dominance of the ex vivo response by HLA-C-restricted CMV-specific TCR beta clonotypes. Carriers of CMV and the relevant HLA type were discriminated by public TCR beta frequency.

The chain links TRBV20-1 to TRBJ1-3; D uncertain. Sequenced input: PBMCs. The clonotype originates from a human donor in good health (CMV status not recorded). Some clones in this sample may be carry-over from other donors' samples. This CDR3 is CSARERSSGNTIYF. Here the CDR3 DNA reads TGCAGTGCTAGAGAACGTAGCTCTGGAAACACCATATATTTT.